This paragraph reports one T cell receptor beta chain. The data were taken from a study of blood T cell repertoires in COVID-19. Turning to the study itself: Acute and convalescent COVID-19 specimens originated in the United States, Italy and Spain. In each case, the material was cDNA or gDNA derived from T cells, B-cell-depleted T cells, or PBMCs.

Original methodology: Estimation of nucleated cell counts relied on the amplification of reference gene primers. TCRdb's table, derived via immunoSEQ multiplex PCR, lists solely in-frame clones and lacks some. Clone size and V and J calls were adopted from that table, with D and trimming inferred from the DNA. The sample consists of about 210,000 clones, around 90% of them appearing once. V was shortened by 5 bases and J by 6 bases, with 12 bases between the two germline ends. Germline loops: CDR1 MNHEY, CDR2 SVGEGT. The CDR3 spans 13 residues. The TCR sequence derives from a man younger than 30 with active or convalescent COVID-19. The sequenced sample consisted of peripheral blood. V is TRBV6-2 or TRBV6-3 and J is TRBJ2-3; possible D gene TRBD2, 5 bases. The CDR3 sequence: CASSSDYGDTQYF. As DNA, the CDR3 is TGTGCCAGCAGTAGCGACTATGGGGATACGCAGTATTTT.